Following are 25 T cell receptor beta chains from one sample sequenced in a study of blood T cell repertoires in COVID-19. Produced via immunoSEQ multiplex PCR; TCRdb's table is partial and in-frame only. The sample shows under 130,000 clones, 70% to 90% of them seen only once. The sequenced sample consisted of peripheral blood. The origin of the receptors is a man aged 50-59 years in a cohort sampled during active COVID-19.

V gene TRBV24-1 combines with J gene TRBJ2-5; D is ambiguous. This CDR3 spans 12 amino acids. The ends were cut back, 5 bases at V and 3 bases at J, with 6 bases in the middle. Germline values: CDR1 KGHDR, CDR2 SFDVKD. The CDR3: CATSAPEETQYF. In nucleotides, the CDR3 is TGTGCCACCAGTGCTCCCGAAGAGACCCAGTACTTC.

The chain combines TRBV4-2 with TRBJ2-3; possibly TRBD2 for D (6 bases). The V and J ends lost 3 bases and 2 bases respectively, with 9 bases between them. CDR3 length: 14 amino acids. CDR1 LGHNA and CDR2 YNFKEQ come from the germline V gene. The CDR3 DNA reads as TGTGCCAGCAGCCAGGGGACTGACACAGATACGCAGTATTTT. Its protein product is CASSQGTDTDTQYF.

This chain uses TRBV15 with TRBJ2-7, with 7 bases fitting TRBD1. Germline V gene lookup returns CDR1 LNHNV and CDR2 YYDKDF (reference sequence). The CDR3 totals 13 residues. Germline trimming cut 8 bases from V and 5 bases from J; bases unmatched to any gene: 9. CDR3 nucleotides: TGTGCCACCGGCAAAACAGGGGATAACGAGCAGTACTTC. Its protein product is CATGKTGDNEQYF. The whole variable domain, filled in from reference TRBV15 and TRBJ2-7, reads DAMVIQNPRYQVTQFGKPVTLSCSQTLNHNVMYWYQQKSSQAPKLLFHYYDKDFNNEADTPDNFQSRRPNTSFCFLDIRSPGLGDTAMYLCATGKTGDNEQYFGPGTRLTVT.

The chain carries TRBV19 and TRBJ1-1, with D hard to call. The V end was cut by 8 bases, the J end by 4 bases, with 14 bases between. The CDR3 length is 13 residues. Germline V gene lookup returns CDR1 LNHDA and CDR2 SQIVND (reference sequence). The DNA for the CDR3 is TGTGCCAGTTCCCAAATTCGGGGCACTGAAGCTTTCTTT. Translated: CASSQIRGTEAFF. Full variable domain (remainder filled in from reference TRBV19 and TRBJ1-1): DGGITQSPKYLFRKEGQNVTLSCEQNLNHDAMYWYRQDPGQGLRLIYYSQIVNDFQKGDIAEGYSVSREKKESFPLTVTSAQKNPTAFYLCASSQIRGTEAFFGQGTRLTVV.

The rearrangement uses TRBV6-5 and TRBJ1-1; 7 bases map to TRBD1. The CDR3 extends over 14 amino acids. Germline V gene lookup returns CDR1 MNHEY and CDR2 SVGAGI. Germline trimming cut 2 bases from V and 1 base from J; bases unmatched to any gene: 1. CDR3 DNA sequence: TGTGCCAGCAGTTACGGACAGGCGAACACTGAAGCTTTCTTT. Translation: CASSYGQANTEAFF.

This chain connects TRBV21-1 to TRBJ2-4; the table gives TRBD1 as D, unverified against the DNA. TRBV21-1 is flagged as a pseudogene. The CDR3 contains 16 residues. CDR3 region: CASSPSKRGPENIQYF. CDR3 coding DNA: TGTGCCAGCAGCCCATCGAAAAGGGGGCCCGAAAACATTCAGTACTTC.

The V gene is TRBV27, the J gene TRBJ2-7, with 8 positions matching TRBD1. After removal of 4 bases from V and 1 base from J, the junction contained 6 bases not matched to a gene. Germline assignment: CDR1 MNHEY and CDR2 SMNVEV (reference sequence). This CDR3 has 15 residues. The CDR3 coding sequence is TGTGCCAGCAGTTCCACCGGGGACAGGTCCTACGAGCAGTACGTC. It translates to CASSSTGDRSYEQYV.

The CDR3 reads CASSPSTGSGETQYF. DNA for the CDR3: TGTGCCAGCAGCCCCTCGACAGGGAGCGGAGAGACCCAGTACTTC. The V gene is TRBV3-1 (or the pseudogene TRBV3-2), the J gene TRBJ2-5; 7 nucleotides align to TRBD1. V dropped 4 bases and J dropped 4; count of bases not matched to a gene: 9. This CDR3 region has 15 residues. The germline V gene has CDR1 LGHDT and CDR2 YNNKEL (reference sequence).

The CDR3 DNA follows: TGTGCCAGTAGTATCGCGGTAATAGGTTCACCCCTCCACTTT. Protein product: CASSIAVIGSPLHF. This chain connects TRBV19 to TRBJ1-6; D unclear. The CDR3 loop spans 14 amino acids. V was pared by 3 bases and J by 9 bases, with 12 bases between. Germline CDR1 LNHDA, CDR2 SQIVND (reference sequence). Supplemented by reference TRBV19 and TRBJ1-6, the full variable domain reads DGGITQSPKYLFRKEGQNVTLSCEQNLNHDAMYWYRQDPGQGLRLIYYSQIVNDFQKGDIAEGYSVSREKKESFPLTVTSAQKNPTAFYLCASSIAVIGSPLHFGNGTRLTVT.

The genes are TRBV5-8 and TRBJ1-2; 7 bases are a match to TRBD1. Germline lookup yields CDR1 SGHTS and CDR2 YDEGEE. The CDR3 consists of 14 residues. After removal of 0 bases from V and 4 bases from J, the junction contained 3 bases not matched to a gene. The CDR3 DNA follows: TGTGCCAGCAGCTTGGGGGGGACAGCCTATGGCTACACCTTC. The encoded protein is CASSLGGTAYGYTF.

V gene TRBV21-1 combines with J gene TRBJ2-7; TRBD1, the table's D call, lacks a check against the DNA. TRBV21-1 is marked as a pseudogene. The CDR3 loop spans 14 amino acids. The CDR3 coding sequence is TGTGCCAGCAGCGGGCAAACAGGGGAGAGCGAGCAGTACGTC. Encoded protein: CASSGQTGESEQYV.

The rearrangement uses TRBV28 and TRBJ2-5, with 7 bases identical to TRBD2. The CDR3 has 14 residues. V shed 5 bases, J shed 6 bases, and the junction held 9 bases outside the gene matches. The germline gives CDR1 MDHEN, CDR2 SYDVKM. In DNA form, the CDR3 reads TGTGCCAGCAGTCCAAGGACTAGTGGGAAGACCCAGTACTTC. Its protein product is CASSPRTSGKTQYF.

This rearrangement joins TRBV4-2 to TRBJ1-2; possibly TRBD1 for D (6 bases). Between the trimmed V and J ends, which lost 1 base and 8 bases, there was a span of 17 bases. This CDR3 spans 15 amino acids. Germline V gene data show CDR1 as LGHNA and CDR2 as YNFKEQ. The chain's CDR3 is CASSQAAGAIQGYTF. The CDR3 region has the DNA TGTGCCAGCAGCCAAGCGGCAGGGGCCATACAGGGCTACACCTTC.

This rearrangement joins TRBV12-3 or TRBV12-4 to TRBJ1-5; D not resolved. The CDR3 totals 12 residues. V dropped 3 bases and J dropped 4 bases, with 4 bases sitting between them. CDR3 sequence reads: CASSLRNQPQHF. DNA of the CDR3: TGTGCCAGCAGTTTGCGGAATCAGCCCCAGCATTTT.

This chain joins TRBV6-2 or TRBV6-3 and TRBJ2-1, with D tentatively TRBD2 (6 bases). The CDR3 totals 15 residues. The germline V gene has CDR1 MNHEY and CDR2 SVGEGT. The V and J ends lost 5 bases and 2 bases respectively, with 13 bases between them. CDR3 protein: CASSPLRGTYNEQFF. In DNA form, the CDR3 reads TGTGCCAGCAGTCCCCTGCGGGGAACCTACAATGAGCAGTTCTTC.

This clone showed up just a few times. The chain has TRBV7-2 and TRBJ2-1; 9 nucleotides match TRBD1. Germline V gene sequence: CDR1 SGHTA, CDR2 FQGNSA. The CDR3 covers 15 residues. With V trimmed by 5 bases and J by 4 bases, 6 bases remained unmatched. The CDR3 coding sequence is TGTGCCAGCAGCCGCCGGGACAGGGTTTACAATGAGCAGTTCTTC. Translation: CASSRRDRVYNEQFF.

The rearrangement uses TRBV6-5 and TRBJ2-2; TRBD2 matches 8 bases. The V gene's germline CDR1 is MNHEY and CDR2 SVGAGI. The CDR3 contains 15 residues. Trimming at V came to 7 bases and at J to 1 base, leaving 5 bases not matched to a gene. The CDR3 is CASKSSGGNTGELFF. Here the CDR3 DNA reads TGTGCCAGCAAGTCGAGCGGGGGGAACACCGGGGAGCTGTTTTTT.

The chain has TRBV12-5 and TRBJ1-5; no reliable D call. Trimming took 5 bases from V and 4 from J, leaving 3 bases between them. CDR1 and CDR2 (germline): LGHNT, FRNRAP. The CDR3 extends over 11 amino acids. The CDR3 DNA is TGTGCTAGTGGTCTAAATCAGCCCCAGCATTTT. It specifies CASGLNQPQHF.

This clone has just a few counts. The gene calls are TRBV4-2 and TRBJ1-5; weak D call: TRBD1 (5 bases). This CDR3 spans 16 amino acids. Trimming pared 0 bases from V and 10 bases from J, leaving 19 bases between. Looked up from germline, CDR1 is LGHNA and CDR2 is YNFKEQ. The CDR3, as DNA: TGTGCCAGCAGCCAAGATAGAACAGGCCGCGGTGGCCCCCAGCATTTT. Amino acid sequence: CASSQDRTGRGGPQHF.

This chain joins TRBV19 and TRBJ2-4, with 8 nucleotides matching TRBD1. CDR3 length equals 12 residues. J gave up 13 bases and V 3 bases, and 5 bases lay outside the gene matches. Germline loops: CDR1 LNHDA, CDR2 SQIVND (reference sequence). The CDR3 protein is CASSILTGAQYF. For the CDR3, the DNA is TGTGCCAGTAGTATCCTGACAGGGGCGCAGTACTTC.

The rearrangement links TRBV5-1 to TRBJ2-2; D remains ambiguous. Germline lookup yields CDR1 SGHRS and CDR2 YFSETQ. Deletions cut 5 bases from V and 3 bases from J, with 8 bases between. This CDR3 has 13 residues. CDR3 DNA sequence: TGCGCCAGCAGATATCGAGACACCGGGGAGCTGTTTTTT. Amino acid sequence: CASRYRDTGELFF. The full variable domain, in which reference TRBV5-1 and TRBJ2-2 provide the parts outside the CDR3, is KAGVTQTPRYLIKTRGQQVTLSCSPISGHRSVSWYQQTPGQGLQFLFEYFSETQRNKGNFPGRFSGRQFSNSRSEMNVSTLELGDSALYLCASRYRDTGELFFGEGSRLTVL.

V gene TRBV6-2 or TRBV6-3 combines with J gene TRBJ2-7; tentatively, D is TRBD1 (6 bases). The CDR3 spans 13 residues. The germline V gene has CDR1 MNHEY and CDR2 SVGEGT. V shed 6 bases and J shed 3 bases, with 12 bases lying between them. CDR3 DNA sequence: TGTGCCAGCAGCCTCTTACAGGGCTACGAGCAGTACGTC. This translates into CASSLLQGYEQYV.

This rearrangement joins TRBV7-9 to TRBJ2-5, with 11 positions matching TRBD2. V lost 9 bases to trimming and J lost 3 bases; unmatched junction nucleotides: 3. Per the germline V gene, CDR1 is SEHNR and CDR2 is FQNEAQ (reference sequence). The CDR3 loop spans 13 amino acids. Here the CDR3 DNA reads TGTGCCAGTTCGACTAGCGGGGAAGAGACCCAGTACTTC. It codes for CASSTSGEETQYF.

Written as DNA, the CDR3 is TGCGCCAGCAGTCAAGTGCCCCTCCGCGGGGAGCAGTACGTC. It codes for CASSQVPLRGEQYV. The chain uses TRBV23-1 and TRBJ2-7, with a tentative D call TRBD2 (5 bases). TRBV23-1 is treated as an ORF (open reading frame) with a function not yet certain. The CDR3 covers 14 residues. V was cut by 2 bases and J by 7 bases, with 15 bases left in between.

This clone is a singleton in its sample. This chain links TRBV11-2 with TRBJ2-7, with 7 bases lining up with TRBD1. Unmatched junction bases numbered 4, after V lost 5 bases and J lost 3 bases. CDR3 length: 13 amino acids. From germline, CDR1 is SGHAT and CDR2 FQNNGV. CDR3 residues: CASSRAGGYEQYV. CDR3 nucleotide sequence: TGTGCCAGCAGCCGGGCAGGGGGCTACGAGCAGTACGTC.